The clone carrying this TCR beta chain was found many times. Trimming cost V 0 bases and J 0 bases, with 21 bases left between them. The V gene's germline CDR1 is MNHNY and CDR2 SVGAGI (reference sequence). The CDR3 runs 21 residues. Methods described previously were used for bulk TCR libraries, and listed TCR primers were applied. Each CDR3 protein gets one entry after TCRdb re-called the PCR reads with MiXCR. The table has roughly 320,000 distinct CDR3 sequences, 24% seen once; the top ten hold about 0.71%. The data are from a study of molecular identifiers for immune sequencing clone quantification. Study summary: Naive CD8 RNA (roughly 18,000 or 92,000 cells) was divided into five aliquots, with four sequenced.

Sorting defined naive CD8 T cells as CD8+CD4-CCR7+CD45RA+. The TCR comes from a human donor in good health. Some libraries in this study had Jurkat cell RNA spiked in. Material: naive CD8+ T cells from blood, with Jurkat cell RNA spiked in. Subset of the sample: FACS-sorted CD8+CD4-CCR7+CD45RA+ naive T cells. The chain links TRBV6-6 to TRBJ1-6; D uncertain. The chain's CDR3 is CASSYSIVPFGESSYNSPLHF. In nucleotides, the CDR3 is TGTGCCAGCAGTTACTCGATAGTCCCTTTCGGAGAGAGCTCCTATAATTCACCCCTCCACTTT.